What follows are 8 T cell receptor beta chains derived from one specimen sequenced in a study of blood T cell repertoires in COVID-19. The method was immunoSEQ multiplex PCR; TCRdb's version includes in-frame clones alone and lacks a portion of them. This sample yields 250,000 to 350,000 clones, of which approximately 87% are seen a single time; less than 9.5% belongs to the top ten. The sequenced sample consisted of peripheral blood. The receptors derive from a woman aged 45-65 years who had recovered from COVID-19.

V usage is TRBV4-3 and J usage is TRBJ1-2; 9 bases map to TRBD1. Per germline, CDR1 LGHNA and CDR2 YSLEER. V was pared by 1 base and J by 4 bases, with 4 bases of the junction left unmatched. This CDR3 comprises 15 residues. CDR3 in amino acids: CASSQATTGGYGYTF. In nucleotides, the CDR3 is TGCGCCAGCAGCCAAGCCACGACAGGGGGCTATGGCTACACCTTC.

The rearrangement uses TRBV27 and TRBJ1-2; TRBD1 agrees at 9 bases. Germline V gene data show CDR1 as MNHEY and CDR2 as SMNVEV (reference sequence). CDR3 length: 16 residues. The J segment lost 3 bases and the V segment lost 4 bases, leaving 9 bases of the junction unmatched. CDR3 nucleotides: TGTGCCAGCAGTTCTCGGGGACAGGGTATGGACTATGGCTACACCTTC. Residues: CASSSRGQGMDYGYTF.

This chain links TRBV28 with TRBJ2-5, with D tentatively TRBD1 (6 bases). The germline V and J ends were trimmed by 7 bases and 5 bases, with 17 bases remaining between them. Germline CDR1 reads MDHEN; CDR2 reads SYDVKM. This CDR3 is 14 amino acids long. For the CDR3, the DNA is TGTGCCAGCAACCGGGTCAGGGGTGGGGAGACCCAGTACTTC. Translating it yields CASNRVRGGETQYF.

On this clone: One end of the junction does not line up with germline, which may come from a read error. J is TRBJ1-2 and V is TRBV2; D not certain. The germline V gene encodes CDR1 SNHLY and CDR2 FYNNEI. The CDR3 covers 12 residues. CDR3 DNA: TGTGCCAGCAGCGAAGGTATTTCTGGCTACACCTTC. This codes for CASSEGISGYTF.

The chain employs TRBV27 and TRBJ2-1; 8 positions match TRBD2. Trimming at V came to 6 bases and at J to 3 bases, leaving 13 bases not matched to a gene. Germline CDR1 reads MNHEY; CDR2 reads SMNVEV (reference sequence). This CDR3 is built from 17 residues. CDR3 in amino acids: CASRPTLLAALYNEQFF. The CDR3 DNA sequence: TGTGCCAGCAGACCTACCTTACTAGCGGCTCTCTACAATGAGCAGTTCTTC.

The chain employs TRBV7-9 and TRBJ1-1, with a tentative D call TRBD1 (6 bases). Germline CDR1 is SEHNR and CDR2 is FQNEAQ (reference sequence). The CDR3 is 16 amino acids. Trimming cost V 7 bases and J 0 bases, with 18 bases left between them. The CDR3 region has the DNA TGTGCCAGCAACAGGGCTTTTAGTGAGGTGAACACTGAAGCTTTCTTT. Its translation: CASNRAFSEVNTEAFF.

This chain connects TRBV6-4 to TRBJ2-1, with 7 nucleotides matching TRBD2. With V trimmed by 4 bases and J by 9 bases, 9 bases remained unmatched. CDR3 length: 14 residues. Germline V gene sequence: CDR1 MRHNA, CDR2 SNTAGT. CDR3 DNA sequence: TGTGCCAGCAGTGCACTAGCGCGGGTCGGTGAGCAGTTCTTC. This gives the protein CASSALARVGEQFF.

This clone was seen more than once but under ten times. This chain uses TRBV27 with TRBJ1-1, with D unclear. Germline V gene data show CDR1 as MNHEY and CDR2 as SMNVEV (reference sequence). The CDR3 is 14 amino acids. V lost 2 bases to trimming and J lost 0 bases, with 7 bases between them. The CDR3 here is CASSLNLMNTEAFF. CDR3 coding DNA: TGTGCCAGCAGTTTAAACCTAATGAACACTGAAGCTTTCTTT.